This T cell receptor beta chain was documented in a study of shared clonotypes between healthy human individuals. TCRdb keeps only in-frame clones here, not all; method: immunoSEQ multiplex PCR. This sample has around 2,100,000 clones, with approximately 94% found just once. Naive CD8 isolation took CD45RO-negative cells positively selected for CCR7 and excluded terminally differentiated effector memory CD45RA+ cells. Germline loops: CDR1 MGHRA, CDR2 YSYEKL. The CDR3 has 17 amino acids. V dropped 1 base and J dropped 1 base, with 16 bases sitting between them. V gene TRBV4-1 combines with J gene TRBJ1-1; D gene unclear. The sequencing sample was made of naive CD8+ T cells sorted from blood. This receptor was obtained from a man aged 18 to 29 in good health. The CDR3 coding sequence is TGCGCCAGCAGCCAAGTACTAACCGGGATACCGAACACTGAAGCTTTCTTT. As protein: CASSQVLTGIPNTEAFF.